Below, 19 T cell receptor beta chains from the same sample are listed, as sequenced in a study of sequential checkpoint blockade in melanoma (dated by TCRdb to between 2018 and 2021). Preparation of the library involved the immunoSEQ multiplex PCR assay. This immuneACCESS table, as held by TCRdb, lists in-frame sequences with V and J called but not all clones. Of the missing ones, under half trace to an unresolved V gene in checked studies; the others have no known cause. The table for this sample lists around 20,000 clones; about four fifths of them were counted only once. The top ten hold around a tenth of the sample. This specimen's treatment or condition label, per the study, means: randomized to nivolumab then ipilimumab (arm A) or the reverse (arm B). The input for sequencing was CD8+ T cells sorted from blood (inferred from file names), taken from a patient given nivolumab and ipilimumab in sequence. The source of these receptors is a human donor with melanoma.

The chain couples TRBV5-5 to TRBJ1-1, with 7 bases that match TRBD1. Germline CDR1 SGHKS, CDR2 YYEKEE (reference sequence). This CDR3 has 14 amino acids. V dropped 3 bases and J dropped 3; count of bases not matched to a gene: 5. The CDR3 region has the DNA TGTGCCAGCAGCTCTGGGGACAGTTACACTGAAGCTTTCTTT. Translation: CASSSGDSYTEAFF.

This rearrangement joins TRBV5-1 to TRBJ2-1; D is possibly TRBD1 (6 bases). The length of the CDR3 is 15 residues. Trimming pared 4 bases from V and 4 bases from J, leaving 15 bases between. From germline, CDR1 is SGHRS and CDR2 YFSETQ. The CDR3 region has the DNA TGCGCCAGCAGCCCCGGGCAGGGGACGTACAATGAGCAGTTCTTC. Residues: CASSPGQGTYNEQFF.

The rearrangement joins TRBV20-1 to TRBJ1-2; no firm D call. CDR1 is DFQATT, CDR2 SNEGSKA, per germline (reference sequence). The CDR3 runs 10 residues. Deletions cut 3 bases from V and 8 bases from J, with 7 bases between. CDR3: CSASTNGYTF. CDR3 DNA: TGCAGTGCTAGCACTAACGGCTACACCTTC.

CDR3 DNA sequence: TGTGCCAGTAGTATCCCACAGAGAACCCATGGCTACACCTTC. Amino acid sequence: CASSIPQRTHGYTF. This sequence joins TRBV19 and TRBJ1-2, with D hard to call. Germline loops: CDR1 LNHDA, CDR2 SQIVND (reference sequence). The length of the CDR3 is 14 residues. Trimming left V 3 bases short and J 6 bases short, with 14 bases between.

This chain joins TRBV18 and TRBJ2-5, with 7 bases matching TRBD1. The V gene end was trimmed by 2 bases and the J gene end by 3 bases; junction bases not matched to a gene: 0. This CDR3 is 13 amino acids long. Germline V gene sequence: CDR1 KGHSH, CDR2 LQKENI. The CDR3 DNA reads TGTGCCAGCTCACCAGGGACAGAAGAGACCCAGTACTTC. Translation: CASSPGTEETQYF.

The genes are TRBV9 and TRBJ1-3, with TRBD1 identical over 9 bases. The CDR3 consists of 16 residues. Germline trimming cut 2 bases from V and 3 bases from J; bases unmatched to any gene: 6. CDR1 is SGDLS and CDR2 is YYNGEE in the germline V gene. The DNA for the CDR3 is TGTGCCAGCAGCGTCCAAGGACAGGGGCTTGGAAACACCATATATTTT. It is translated as CASSVQGQGLGNTIYF.

The rearrangement links TRBV18 to TRBJ1-5, with 7 nucleotides matching TRBD1. J was trimmed by 7 bases and V by 6 bases; bases with no gene match: 6. Germline V lookup: CDR1 KGHSH, CDR2 LQKENI. The CDR3 runs to 13 residues. The DNA of the CDR3 is TGTGCCAGCTCTCCCGACAGGGACCAGCCCCAGCATTTT. Its translation: CASSPDRDQPQHF.

The chain uses TRBV30 and TRBJ2-7; D is ambiguous. Germline V gene sequence: CDR1 GTSNPN, CDR2 SVGIG (reference sequence). Trimming took off 5 bases at V and 4 bases at J, with 9 bases between the two ends. This CDR3 spans 11 amino acids. CDR3 in amino acids: CAWGIEYEQYF. CDR3 coding DNA: TGTGCCTGGGGTATAGAATACGAGCAGTACTTC.

CDR3: CASSYSTRPYNEQFF. The DNA of the CDR3 is TGTGCCAGCAGTTACTCGACTAGACCCTACAATGAGCAGTTCTTC. V usage is TRBV6-5 and J usage is TRBJ2-1, with D possibly TRBD2 on 6 matching bases. V lost 0 bases and J lost 2, with 8 bases in between. This CDR3 spans 15 amino acids. The germline CDR1 and CDR2 sequences are MNHEY and SVGAGI.

The chain uses TRBV19 and TRBJ1-1; D might be TRBD1 (6 bases). The CDR3 covers 14 residues. The germline V and J ends were trimmed by 6 bases and 3 bases, with 14 bases remaining between them. Germline CDR1 and CDR2: LNHDA and SQIVND (reference sequence). The CDR3 nucleotides read TGTGCCAGTAGGGGAACAGGGTGGGACACTGAAGCTTTCTTT. Protein sequence: CASRGTGWDTEAFF.

V and J are TRBV19 and TRBJ1-3, with D unclear. Germline values: CDR1 LNHDA, CDR2 SQIVND (reference sequence). This CDR3 is built from 15 residues. The germline V and J ends were trimmed by 6 bases and 0 bases, with 12 bases remaining between them. CDR3 DNA sequence: TGTGCCAGTAGAACAGCCGTGCTCTCTGGAAACACCATATATTTT. It encodes CASRTAVLSGNTIYF.

The chain combines TRBV19 with TRBJ2-3; 10 nucleotides align to TRBD2. Germline V CDR1 and CDR2: LNHDA, SQIVND (reference sequence). V lost 6 bases and J lost 3; bases outside the gene matches: 6. The CDR3 extends over 15 amino acids. The CDR3 coding sequence is TGTGCCAGTAGACTTATTAGCGGGAGGACAGATACGCAGTATTTT. This codes for CASRLISGRTDTQYF.

This clone occurred a few times. The chain recombines TRBV11-2 with TRBJ2-5; weak D call: TRBD2 (6 bases). CDR3 size: 16 residues. Trimming removed 7 bases at V and 10 bases at J, with 28 bases between. In germline, CDR1 is SGHAT, CDR2 FQNNGV. CDR3 protein: CASTQGTGTEPRNQYF. In nucleotides, the CDR3 is TGTGCCAGCACCCAAGGTACCGGGACTGAGCCAAGGAACCAGTACTTC.

This clone was observed a handful of times. The rearrangement uses TRBV11-3 and TRBJ2-4; D call uncertain. Germline CDR1 is SGHNT and CDR2 is YENEEA. This CDR3 contains 13 residues. Trimming pared 6 bases from V and 11 bases from J, leaving 17 bases between. CDR3 nucleotide sequence: TGTGCCAGCAGTTCCGATCTCGGTCGGGTTCAGTACTTC. Protein: CASSSDLGRVQYF.

This chain uses TRBV5-1 with TRBJ2-5; D is possibly TRBD1 (5 bases). The CDR3 covers 13 residues. With 0 bases removed from V and 5 bases from J, the gap between germline ends came to 8 bases. Germline assignment: CDR1 SGHRS and CDR2 YFSETQ. The CDR3 loop is CASSLAGKETQYF. CDR3 nucleotide sequence: TGCGCCAGCAGCTTGGCAGGGAAGGAGACCCAGTACTTC.

The CDR3: CASSLVGSSNQPQHF. As DNA, the CDR3 is TGTGCCAGCAGCTTAGTTGGCTCTAGCAATCAGCCCCAGCATTTT. This sequence joins TRBV7-2 and TRBJ1-5; the D is unclear. The CDR3 extends over 15 amino acids. The germline V gene has CDR1 SGHTA and CDR2 FQGNSA. V dropped 1 base and J dropped 0 bases, with 7 bases sitting between them.

V usage is TRBV6-6 and J usage is TRBJ1-1, with 8 bases matching TRBD1. The CDR3 totals 14 residues. Germline CDR1 is MNHNY and CDR2 is SVGAGI (reference sequence). The V segment lost 5 bases and the J segment 6 bases; nucleotides outside the gene matches: 8. CDR3 sequence: CASSTDRGRAEAFF. The DNA of the CDR3 is TGTGCCAGCAGTACTGACAGGGGTCGCGCTGAAGCTTTCTTT.

V gene TRBV29-1 combines with J gene TRBJ2-5; weak D call: TRBD2 (5 bases). Germline V gives CDR1 SQVTM, CDR2 ANQGSEA. CDR3 length equals 10 residues. V lost 7 bases and J 5 bases, leaving 8 bases between the germline ends. The CDR3 nucleotides read TGCAGCGGTGGCGGGGAGACCCAGTACTTC. Amino acid sequence: CSGGGETQYF.

This clone was observed a single time. The chain recombines TRBV6-1 with TRBJ2-7, with 10 bases lining up with TRBD1. Trimming removed 8 bases from V and 5 bases from J; junction bases left unmatched: 9. The germline CDR1 and CDR2 sequences are MNHNS and SASEGT. The CDR3 contains 14 residues. The chain's CDR3 is CASGRQGALNEQYF. DNA for the CDR3: TGTGCCAGCGGCAGACAGGGGGCGCTGAACGAGCAGTACTTC.